These 25 T cell receptor beta chains were all obtained from the same sample, sequenced in a study of T cells in Graves' hyperthyroidism and ophthalmopathy. TCR beta CDR3 regions were amplified from RNA transcripts. An initial round of RT-PCR targeting the TCR CDR3 relied on the HTBI primer set. Using its own MiXCR run on the multiplex PCR reads, TCRdb lists one record per CDR3 protein. The sample lists 500,000 to 650,000 distinct CDR3 sequences, 17% occurring once. Sequencing was carried out using blood. Receptor source: a woman under 30 with Graves' ophthalmopathy.

The J gene is TRBJ2-7, the V gene TRBV6-5; maybe TRBD2 (5 bases). Per the germline V gene, CDR1 is MNHEY and CDR2 is SVGAGI. V lost 1 base to trimming and J lost 0 bases, with 10 bases between them. The CDR3 sequence is 15 residues long. The CDR3 reads CASSYYSDVSYEQYF. In DNA form, the CDR3 reads TGTGCCAGCAGTTACTATAGCGATGTCTCCTACGAGCAGTACTTC.

This clonotype was detected only once. The V and J genes are TRBV6-2 or TRBV6-3 and TRBJ2-7, with 10 bases matching TRBD2. Germline V lookup: CDR1 MNHEY, CDR2 SVGEGT. V lost 6 bases to trimming and J lost 0 bases; unmatched junction nucleotides: 2. This CDR3 region has 14 residues. CDR3 in DNA: TGTGCCAGCAGCGGGACTAGCGACTCCTACGAGCAGTACTTC. Translation gives CASSGTSDSYEQYF.

The chain links TRBV5-5 to TRBJ2-5; D call uncertain. V gave up 0 bases and J gave up 5 bases, with 20 bases separating them. Germline V gene sequence: CDR1 SGHKS, CDR2 YYEKEE (reference sequence). This CDR3 contains 17 residues. CDR3 in DNA: TGTGCCAGCAGCTTGGTCGTTTCAAAGGGTGTTCGGGAGACCCAGTACTTC. The encoded protein is CASSLVVSKGVRETQYF.

The chain couples TRBV10-3 to TRBJ1-1; no firm D call. V lost 6 bases to trimming and J lost 4 bases, with 15 bases between them. This CDR3 comprises 14 residues. Germline CDR1 ENHRY, CDR2 SYGVKD. CDR3 sequence reads: CAISDRGGITEAFF. In DNA, the CDR3 is TGTGCCATCAGCGACCGGGGAGGGATCACTGAAGCTTTCTTT.

Concerning this clonotype: A much more abundant neighbour one base away suggests this may be a read error. The V gene is TRBV7-2, the J gene TRBJ1-3, with no clear D. V was clipped by 1 base and J by 10 bases, with 11 bases between them. Germline-derived CDR1 and CDR2 are SGHTA and FQGNSA. The CDR3 consists of 13 residues. In nucleotides, the CDR3 is TGTGCCAGCAGCTTAGATGGGTCCAAGACCATATATTTT. Translated: CASSLDGSKTIYF.

The table lists this clonotype with many counts. CDR3 in DNA: TGTGCCAGCAGTTTAGCGCTGGACAGAGCCTACGAGCAGTACTTC. Translation: CASSLALDRAYEQYF. V and J are TRBV12-3 or TRBV12-4 and TRBJ2-7, with D possibly being TRBD1 (6 bases). The CDR3 is 15 residues long. V lost 0 bases, J lost 2 bases, and 11 bases lay in between.

The sample holds many counts of this clonotype. This rearrangement joins TRBV4-1 to TRBJ2-7; D might be TRBD1 (6 bases). The V end was cut by 5 bases, the J end by 5 bases, with 16 bases between. The CDR3 totals 14 residues. Germline CDR1 is MGHRA and CDR2 is YSYEKL. Written as DNA, the CDR3 is TGCGCCAGCAGCTTGGAGCAGGGGCAAGACGAGCAGTACTTC. It yields the protein CASSLEQGQDEQYF.

The chain carries TRBV14 and TRBJ1-1, with 7 positions matching TRBD1. V gave up 0 bases and J gave up 0 bases; unmatched junction bases: 4. In germline, CDR1 is SGHDN, CDR2 FVKESK. This CDR3 comprises 16 residues. The CDR3 loop reads CASSQEAGGLNTEAFF. The DNA for the CDR3 is TGTGCCAGCAGCCAAGAGGCAGGGGGGCTGAACACTGAAGCTTTCTTT.

The chain has TRBV11-3 and TRBJ1-1, with 10 bases matching TRBD1. V gave up 3 bases and J gave up 6 bases; unmatched junction bases: 4. The CDR3 consists of 14 residues. Germline CDR1 is SGHNT and CDR2 is YENEEA. CDR3 coding DNA: TGTGCCAGCAGCTTGGGACAGGGGAGACCTGAAGCTTTCTTT. Translation: CASSLGQGRPEAFF.

The chain uses TRBV6-1 and TRBJ2-5, with TRBD2 matching 8 bases. The CDR3 runs to 16 residues. V dropped 6 bases and J dropped 0; count of bases not matched to a gene: 9. The germline gives CDR1 MNHNS, CDR2 SASEGT. CDR3 region: CASRGGGGGYQETQYF. DNA for the CDR3: TGTGCCAGCAGGGGGGGAGGCGGGGGGTACCAAGAGACCCAGTACTTC.

This clonotype was observed at least ten times. The chain uses TRBV7-9 and TRBJ1-1; D remains unclear. V was pared by 2 bases and J by 3 bases, with 19 bases between. CDR1 is SEHNR, CDR2 FQNEAQ, per germline (reference sequence). The CDR3 is 17 amino acids. The CDR3, as DNA: TGTGCCAGCAGCTTATCCAGTTCGGAAATGTGGGACACTGAAGCTTTCTTT. As protein: CASSLSSSEMWDTEAFF.

This clonotype was counted a few times. V usage is TRBV4-1 and J usage is TRBJ2-3, with TRBD2 matching over 7 bases. The trim removed 4 bases at V and 4 bases at J, leaving 14 bases unmatched. CDR1 and CDR2 (germline): MGHRA, YSYEKL. CDR3 length equals 17 residues. The CDR3 nucleotides are TGCGCCAGCAGCCCCCAGTGGGATAGCGGGCTGTCAGATACGCAGTATTTT. Protein sequence: CASSPQWDSGLSDTQYF.

The genes are TRBV7-9 and TRBJ2-5; D is uncertain. V lost 4 bases to trimming and J lost 5 bases, with 11 bases between them. Germline V CDR1 and CDR2: SEHNR, FQNEAQ (reference sequence). The length of the CDR3 is 13 residues. This CDR3 reads CASSSAPRETQYF. CDR3 nucleotides: TGTGCCAGCAGCTCCGCCCCGAGGGAGACCCAGTACTTC.

This clonotype was observed a single time. The V call is TRBV5-1, the J call TRBJ2-4; tentative D call: TRBD1 (6 bases). Trimming pared 4 bases from V and 0 bases from J, leaving 11 bases between. CDR1 and CDR2 from the germline V gene are SGHRS and YFSETQ. This CDR3 spans 15 amino acids. CDR3 bases: TGCGCCAGCAGCGAGGACAGTCTAGCCAAAAACATTCAGTACTTC. Residues: CASSEDSLAKNIQYF.

In this sample, this clonotype turned up a few times. V and J are TRBV7-2 and TRBJ2-7, with a possible D match to TRBD1 (6 bases). The CDR3 has 13 amino acids. CDR1 is SGHTA and CDR2 is FQGNSA in the germline V gene. Trimming stripped 5 bases from V and 6 bases from J, with 14 bases between. The CDR3 sequence is CASSPTRGGEQYF. As DNA, the CDR3 is TGTGCCAGCAGCCCCACCCGAGGGGGCGAGCAGTACTTC. The full variable domain, in which reference TRBV7-2 and TRBJ2-7 provide the parts outside the CDR3, is GAGVSQSPSNKVTEKGKDVELRCDPISGHTALYWYRQSLGQGLEFLIYFQGNSAPDKSGLPSDRFSAERTGGSVSTLTIQRTQQEDSAVYLCASSPTRGGEQYFGPGTRLTVT.

A few counts support this clonotype. The rearrangement uses TRBV4-1 and TRBJ1-1, with 7 bases lining up with TRBD1. Unmatched junction bases numbered 9, after V lost 3 bases and J lost 5 bases. This CDR3 has 15 residues. Germline CDR1 is MGHRA and CDR2 is YSYEKL. CDR3 DNA sequence: TGCGCCAGCAGCCACAATCCGGGACAGAATACTGAAGCTTTCTTT. It translates to CASSHNPGQNTEAFF.

The rearrangement links TRBV19 to TRBJ2-1; 7 nucleotides align to TRBD1. The germline CDR1 and CDR2 sequences are LNHDA and SQIVND (reference sequence). V shed 4 bases and J 5 bases; nucleotides not matched to a gene: 8. This CDR3 has 15 amino acids. In nucleotides, the CDR3 is TGTGCCAGTAGTAACTGGACAGGTCAGGACAATGAGCAGTTCTTC. Its protein is CASSNWTGQDNEQFF.

This rearrangement joins TRBV28 to TRBJ2-3; D is unresolved. V was shortened by 8 bases and J by 0 bases, with 12 bases between the two germline ends. This CDR3 region has 14 residues. From germline, CDR1 is MDHEN and CDR2 SYDVKM. The CDR3 region has the DNA TGTGCCAGCCGGACGGCCGCTAGCACAGATACGCAGTATTTT. Translating gives CASRTAASTDTQYF. Combining the CDR3 with reference TRBV28 and TRBJ2-3 gives the whole variable domain DVKVTQSSRYLVKRTGEKVFLECVQDMDHENMFWYRQDPGLGLRLIYFSYDVKMKEKGDIPEGYSVSREKKERFSLILESASTNQTSMYLCASRTAASTDTQYFGPGTRLTVL.

This clonotype came up a few times. The chain employs TRBV6-1 and TRBJ2-6; D is uncertain. The V gene lost 8 bases and the J gene lost 4 bases, with 12 bases spanning the gap. Germline V lookup: CDR1 MNHNS, CDR2 SASEGT. The CDR3 sequence is 14 residues long. CDR3 sequence: CASRATYGANVLTF. In nucleotides, the CDR3 is TGTGCCAGCCGCGCCACGTACGGGGCCAACGTCCTGACTTTC.

In the case of this clonotype: Germline is not matched at one junction end, which may reflect a read error. V is TRBV13 and J is TRBJ1-1, with a tentative D call TRBD1 (5 bases). The germline gives CDR1 PRHDT, CDR2 FYEKMQ (reference sequence). The CDR3 covers 14 residues. CDR3 sequence (DNA): TGTGCCAGCAGCGTAGGTATAGGGGTCACTGAAGCTTTCTTT. This encodes CASSVGIGVTEAFF.

This clonotype was recorded a few times. The chain recombines TRBV7-9 with TRBJ2-1; no reliable D call. Trimming removed 3 bases at V and 6 bases at J, with 18 bases between. The CDR3 has 16 residues. The germline gives CDR1 SEHNR, CDR2 FQNEAQ (reference sequence). CDR3: CASSFRRDEWGNEQFF. CDR3 sequence (DNA): TGTGCCAGCAGCTTTCGGCGAGATGAATGGGGCAATGAGCAGTTCTTC.

The chain carries TRBV4-1 and TRBJ2-7; D ambiguous. The CDR3 is 12 amino acids. Germline V CDR1 and CDR2: MGHRA, YSYEKL. V lost 3 bases to trimming and J lost 3 bases, with 6 bases between them. This chain's CDR3 is CASSHPHYEQYF. CDR3 DNA: TGCGCCAGCAGCCACCCCCACTACGAGCAGTACTTC.

This clonotype has at least ten counts. The rearrangement joins TRBV11-2 to TRBJ2-1; maybe TRBD2 (7 bases). Trimming removed 5 bases from V and 3 bases from J, with 14 bases in between. The CDR3 runs 15 residues. Germline CDR1 SGHAT, CDR2 FQNNGV. The CDR3 here is CASSPEGGFYNEQFF. The CDR3 DNA sequence: TGTGCCAGCAGCCCTGAGGGGGGGTTCTACAATGAGCAGTTCTTC.

In its sample, this clonotype was seen a few times. The chain links TRBV29-1 to TRBJ1-5, with TRBD1 matching 8 bases. The CDR3 length is 13 residues. The V gene end was trimmed by 4 bases and the J gene end by 6 bases; junction bases not matched to a gene: 5. Germline loops: CDR1 SQVTM, CDR2 ANQGSEA. The CDR3 is CSVGGGTGQPQHF. The DNA of the CDR3 is TGCAGCGTTGGTGGAGGGACAGGTCAGCCCCAGCATTTT.

At least ten counts were recorded for this clonotype. The chain is built from TRBV5-4 and TRBJ2-3; possibly TRBD2 for D (6 bases). Between the trimmed V and J ends, which lost 0 bases and 0 bases, there was a span of 11 bases. Germline CDR1 reads SGHNT; CDR2 reads YYREEE (reference sequence). This CDR3 contains 16 residues. The CDR3 loop is CASSLDAGTSTDTQYF. The CDR3 region has the DNA TGTGCCAGCAGCTTGGATGCCGGGACTAGCACAGATACGCAGTATTTT. Complete variable domain (other parts from reference TRBV5-4 and TRBJ2-3): ETGVTQSPTHLIKTRGQQVTLRCSSQSGHNTVSWYQQALGQGPQFIFQYYREEENGRGNFPPRFSGLQFPNYSSELNVNALELDDSALYLCASSLDAGTSTDTQYFGPGTRLTVL.